This T cell receptor beta chain was recovered during a study of blood T cell repertoires in COVID-19. On the study more broadly: T cells, B-cell-depleted T cells, or PBMCs supplied cDNA or gDNA.

Losses at the gene ends were 6 bases for V and 10 bases for J; bases not matched to a gene: 11. The CDR3 spans 14 residues. CDR1 and CDR2 (germline): MNHEY, SVGAGI. Allocation to cohorts depended on clinical history reported by the participants. Donors in Cohort 3 counted as recovered after two negative PCRs, clearance, or symptom resolution. Method: immunoSEQ multiplex PCR; TCRdb's copy keeps in-frame clones and lacks some. The sample yields a few hundred thousand clones, 85% seen once. This TCR was recovered from a man in his forties who had recovered from COVID-19. J is TRBJ2-1 and V is TRBV6-5; 8 nucleotides line up with TRBD1. The specimen was PBMCs or T cells enriched from blood (not recorded which). The CDR3 loop reads CASRKETGAPEQFF. For the CDR3, the DNA is TGTGCCAGCAGAAAGGAGACAGGGGCGCCGGAGCAGTTCTTC.